These 5 T cell receptor beta chains were sequenced from one sample in a study of blood T cell repertoires in COVID-19. Some clones are missing from TCRdb's copy, which holds only in-frame ones; the method was immunoSEQ multiplex PCR. The sample contains fewer than 120,000 clones, about 72% of which appear only once. Sequenced sample: peripheral blood. The receptors stem from a woman aged 60 to 75 with acute or convalescent COVID-19.

This clone was counted between two and nine times. The chain couples TRBV7-9 to TRBJ1-1, with D uncertain. V lost 3 bases and J lost 8, with 7 bases in between. The CDR3 covers 11 residues. Germline V gene sequence: CDR1 SEHNR, CDR2 FQNEAQ (reference sequence). For the CDR3, the DNA is TGTGCCAGCAGCTTCGGAGGGGAAGCTTTCTTT. It is translated as CASSFGGEAFF.

The chain combines TRBV7-9 with TRBJ2-5; possible D gene TRBD1, 5 bases. The CDR3 contains 13 residues. The germline V gene has CDR1 SEHNR and CDR2 FQNEAQ (reference sequence). Between the trimmed V and J ends, which lost 1 base and 7 bases, there was a span of 10 bases. For the CDR3, the DNA is TGTGCCAGCAGCTTAGGTGACAGACGGACCCAGTACTTC. It is translated as CASSLGDRRTQYF.

This chain connects TRBV9 to TRBJ1-1; 9 bases align to TRBD1. This CDR3 spans 17 amino acids. The germline V gene has CDR1 SGDLS and CDR2 YYNGEE. The J segment lost 0 bases and the V segment lost 4 bases, leaving 10 bases of the junction unmatched. In nucleotides, the CDR3 is TGTGCCAGCAGCACAGGGGGCGCAGGGGTGGTGAACACTGAAGCTTTCTTT. Translation: CASSTGGAGVVNTEAFF.

This clone has at least ten counts. This chain's CDR3 is CASRNTGNEKLFF. The CDR3 bases are TGTGCCAGCAGAAATACAGGGAATGAAAAACTGTTTTTT. This chain links TRBV27 with TRBJ1-4; perhaps TRBD1 as D (6 bases). Germline CDR1 reads MNHEY; CDR2 reads SMNVEV (reference sequence). The germline V and J ends were trimmed by 6 bases and 5 bases, with 10 bases remaining between them. CDR3 length equals 13 residues.

This clone has more than one count but fewer than ten. V is TRBV30 and J is TRBJ1-6; possible D gene TRBD1, 5 bases. Trimming left V 0 bases short and J 6 bases short, with 9 bases between. The germline V gene has CDR1 GTSNPN and CDR2 SVGIG (reference sequence). This CDR3 comprises 14 residues. CDR3 DNA: TGTGCCTGGAGTGTGGGGCACGGTAATTCACCCCTCCACTTT. This encodes CAWSVGHGNSPLHF.